Here is one T cell receptor (beta chain) with its context. In the PCR, 60 Vbeta and 13 Jbeta primers were used. Only in-frame clones appear in the TCRdb table, and some are missing; sequencing was by immunoSEQ multiplex PCR. The data contain about 100,000 clones, about 75% of them singletons. V dropped 2 bases and J dropped 10 bases, with 8 bases sitting between them. The CDR3 length is 12 residues. Germline assignment: CDR1 KGHSH and CDR2 LQKENI. This sample was taken from a study of cytomegalovirus exposure and HLA in healthy donors. Sequencing was done on a sample of PBMCs. The receptor was isolated from a man aged 40-50 years in good health and CMV-seropositive. V gene TRBV18 combines with J gene TRBJ2-2; possibly TRBD2 for D (6 bases). DNA for the CDR3: TGTGCCAGCTCACCAAGCGGGCCGGAGCTGTTTTTT. This translates into CASSPSGPELFF.